The rows below give T cell receptor beta chains drawn from one sample of a study of blood T cell repertoires in COVID-19. Using immunoSEQ multiplex PCR, the repertoire was profiled, and TCRdb retains in-frame clones only, with some absent. The table records about 140,000 clones, approximately 85% of them present only once. Sequenced sample: PBMCs or T cells enriched from blood (not recorded which). These receptors came from a woman between 45 and 60 years old with acute COVID-19. Each CDR3 is given with its conserved first and last residue. Fields, in order: V gene, clone size, J gene, CDR3 length, D gene, CDR3 DNA, CDR3 protein. D genes are given only for firm matches. Clone size is given for some rows only: seen once, a few or many times, or a class if the clone is expanded.

TRBV7-3	-	TRBJ2-5	14	TRBD2	TGTGCCAGCAGCTTAGGTGCGGGAGGGGAGACCCAGTACTTC	CASSLGAGGETQYF
TRBV11-2	-	TRBJ2-5	16	TRBD2	TGTGCCAGCAGTTCAGGAGTGGCGGGAGGTCAAGAGACCCAGTACTTC	CASSSGVAGGQETQYF
TRBV24-1	-	TRBJ2-2	14	-	TGTGCCACCAGTGGGCTAGCGACAACCGGGGAGCTGTTTTTT	CATSGLATTGELFF
TRBV5-1	few	TRBJ1-1	13	-	TGCGCCAGCAGCTTGGAGCCGAACACTGAAGCTTTCTTT	CASSLEPNTEAFF
TRBV7-9	-	TRBJ1-2	13	-	TGTGCCAGCAGCCCCCCCGGCAGGGGTGGCTACACCTTC	CASSPPGRGGYTF
TRBV5-1	-	TRBJ2-3	14	-	TGCGCCAGCAGCTTGTCTCTGCCAGCGGATACGCAGTATTTT	CASSLSLPADTQYF
TRBV5-8	-	TRBJ2-2	16	-	TGTGCCAGCAGCTTGGGCCAACAGACGAAAACCGGGGAGCTGTTTTTT	CASSLGQQTKTGELFF
TRBV5-4	few	TRBJ2-5	15	-	TGTGCCAGCAGTTCAACCACAGGCCTGAGCGAGACCCAGTACTTC	CASSSTTGLSETQYF
TRBV9	few	TRBJ1-4	16	TRBD1	TGTGCCAGCAGCGTACAGGGGGCGATGTCTAATGAAAAACTGTTTTTT	CASSVQGAMSNEKLFF
TRBV10-2	-	TRBJ2-2	15	TRBD2	TGCGCCAGCGCGGCGACTAGCGGGTCCGGCGGGGAGCTGTTTTTT	CASAATSGSGGELFF
TRBV19	-	TRBJ1-2	17	TRBD1	TGTGCCACCGGAGACTTCATCACAGGGGTGTTGAACTATGGCTACACCTTC	CATGDFITGVLNYGYTF
TRBV19	-	TRBJ2-7	14	-	TGTGCCAGTAGTATGACCAGCGCCTCCTACGAGCAGTACTTC	CASSMTSASYEQYF
TRBV5-1	few	TRBJ1-1	14	-	TGCGCCAGCAGCTTGGACGTGGGAAGCGGTGAAGCTTTCTTT	CASSLDVGSGEAFF
TRBV10-3	-	TRBJ2-5	14	TRBD1	TGTGCCATCAGCACGGGACAGCTTCAAGAGACCCAGTACTTC	CAISTGQLQETQYF
TRBV7-9	-	TRBJ1-1	16	TRBD1	TGTGCCAGCAGCCGATCGGACGGACAGGGGAACACTGAAGCTTTCTTT	CASSRSDGQGNTEAFF
TRBV5-1	-	TRBJ2-2	15	-	TGCGCCAGCAGTTTCCAGGACATTAACACCGGGGAGCTGTTTTTT	CASSFQDINTGELFF
TRBV19	-	TRBJ1-5	13	TRBD1	TGTGCCGCTAACAGGGGGCGTTTTCAGCCCCAGCATTTT	CAANRGRFQPQHF
TRBV6-5	-	TRBJ2-7	13	-	TGTGCCAGCAGTTCTGAGGGATTCTACGAGCAGTACTTC	CASSSEGFYEQYF
TRBV15	-	TRBJ2-7	15	-	TGTGCCACCAGCAGAGACACCACTGCCCGTCGCGAGCAGTACTTC	CATSRDTTARREQYF
TRBV4-1	-	TRBJ1-6	15	-	TGCGCCAGCAGCCCACTAAGATCAGGGAATTCACCCCTCCACTTT	CASSPLRSGNSPLHF
TRBV5-1	-	TRBJ1-5	14	-	TGCGCCAGCAGCAAAGAACAGGGAAATCAGCCCCAGCATTTT	CASSKEQGNQPQHF
TRBV5-1	-	TRBJ2-5	12	-	TGCGCCAGCAGCTTAGGACTACCTCTCCAGTACTTC	CASSLGLPLQYF
TRBV3-1/TRBV3-2	-	TRBJ2-2	15	TRBD2	TGTGCCAGCAGCCTTAGCGGGAGGGTCACCGGGGAGCTGTTTTTT	CASSLSGRVTGELFF
TRBV4-1	-	TRBJ2-6	15	-	TGCGCCAGCAGCGGCACATGGCCGGGGGCCAACGTCCTGACTTTC	CASSGTWPGANVLTF
TRBV11-3	-	TRBJ2-3	13	-	TGTGCCAGCAGCTTAGGAGAGCTGGATACGCAGTATTTT	CASSLGELDTQYF
TRBV18	-	TRBJ2-5	12	-	TGTGCCAGCTCAATGCAGGTCGAGACCCAGTACTTC	CASSMQVETQYF
TRBV19	-	TRBJ1-2	14	TRBD1	TGTGCCAGTAGTATTCGACAGGGTAGCTATGGCTACACCTTC	CASSIRQGSYGYTF
TRBV9	-	TRBJ2-1	13	TRBD2	TGTGCCAGCAGCGCAGTAGCGGGTAATGAGCAGTTCTTC	CASSAVAGNEQFF
TRBV6-1	-	TRBJ1-6	14	-	TGTGCCAGCAGAGAAGGTCAGGTGTCATCACCCCTCCACTTT	CASREGQVSSPLHF
TRBV25-1	-	TRBJ1-1	12	-	TGTGCCAGCAGTGATGCCGGGAGTGAAGCTTTCTTT	CASSDAGSEAFF
TRBV7-2	-	TRBJ1-5	16	TRBD1	TGTGCCAGCAGCTTTTTTGGACAGGGTAGCAATCAGCCCCAGCATTTT	CASSFFGQGSNQPQHF
TRBV6-6	-	TRBJ1-1	13	-	TGTGCCAGCAGTCCTCTACAGGAAACTGAAGCTTTCTTT	CASSPLQETEAFF
TRBV5-4	-	TRBJ1-6	14	-	TGTGCCAGCAGCTTGGACAGTAGTAATTCACCCCTCCACTTT	CASSLDSSNSPLHF
TRBV5-1	once	TRBJ1-3	14	TRBD1	TGCGCCAGCAGCAGTCAGGGGGCTGGAAACACCATATATTTT	CASSSQGAGNTIYF
TRBV7-2	-	TRBJ2-3	13	TRBD1	TGTGCCAGCAGCCGGGACAGGGCAGATACGCAGTATTTT	CASSRDRADTQYF
TRBV27	-	TRBJ1-5	15	TRBD1	TGTGCCAGCAGTTTGACAGGGGAGGGATATCAGCCCCAGCATTTT	CASSLTGEGYQPQHF
TRBV12-3/TRBV12-4	-	TRBJ1-6	13	TRBD1	TGTGCCAGCAGGGGGACAGGGAATTCACCCCTCCACTTT	CASRGTGNSPLHF
TRBV4-1	-	TRBJ1-5	14	-	TGCGCCAGCAGCCAAGTTTATGGCAATCAGCCCCAGCATTTT	CASSQVYGNQPQHF
TRBV30	-	TRBJ1-2	14	-	TGTGCCTGGAGTATAAGCCGGGCCAGCGGAGGCTACACCTTC	CAWSISRASGGYTF
TRBV19	-	TRBJ2-1	14	-	TGTGCCAGTAGTATCGATGGAGGGCCCGTTGAGCAGTTCTTC	CASSIDGGPVEQFF
TRBV6-5	many	TRBJ2-2	14	TRBD2	TGTGCCAGCAGGAGCGGGAGTGACACCGGGGAGCTGTTTTTT	CASRSGSDTGELFF
TRBV19	-	TRBJ2-1	14	-	TGTGCCAGTACCCTAGGGGGCTCCTACAATGAGCAGTTCTTC	CASTLGGSYNEQFF
TRBV18	-	TRBJ2-3	15	TRBD2	TGTGCCAGCTCACCTATAGCGGGAGGGACAGATACGCAGTATTTT	CASSPIAGGTDTQYF
TRBV7-9	-	TRBJ1-5	13	-	TGTGCCAGCAGCTTAGACAGGAATCAGCCCCAGCATTTT	CASSLDRNQPQHF